The 11 T cell receptor beta chains in this list originate from one sample, sequenced in a study of cytomegalovirus exposure and HLA in healthy donors. Primers: 60 Vbeta forward and 13 Jbeta reverse. Clones were read by immunoSEQ multiplex PCR, and TCRdb kept only the in-frame ones, dropping some. The data show 150,000 to 200,000 clones, 77% seen once. The material sequenced was PBMCs. The receptors come from a woman in her thirties in good health and CMV-seronegative.

Note on this clone: Additional DNA sequences in this sample encode the identical CDR3. This chain joins TRBV7-9 and TRBJ2-1, with 9 bases aligning to TRBD2. There are 16 residues in the CDR3. With V trimmed by 0 bases and J by 4 bases, 4 bases remained unmatched. Germline V gene sequence: CDR1 SEHNR, CDR2 FQNEAQ (reference sequence). The CDR3 spells CASSLALAGSYNEQFF. The CDR3 nucleotides are TGTGCCAGCAGCTTAGCGCTAGCGGGATCTTACAATGAGCAGTTCTTC.

The V call is TRBV7-2, the J call TRBJ2-7; D is uncertain. The germline V gene encodes CDR1 SGHTA and CDR2 FQGNSA. V was trimmed by 0 bases and J by 4 bases, leaving 7 bases between them. The CDR3 is made up of 13 amino acids. CDR3 nucleotides: TGTGCCAGCAGCTTAGCCGTTTTGTACGAGCAGTACTTC. This gives the protein CASSLAVLYEQYF. The variable domain in full, with the rest retrieved from reference TRBV7-2 and TRBJ2-7, is GAGVSQSPSNKVTEKGKDVELRCDPISGHTALYWYRQSLGQGLEFLIYFQGNSAPDKSGLPSDRFSAERTGGSVSTLTIQRTQQEDSAVYLCASSLAVLYEQYFGPGTRLTVT.

This chain links TRBV5-1 with TRBJ2-5, with 14 positions matching TRBD2. Germline V gene data show CDR1 as SGHRS and CDR2 as YFSETQ. The V gene end was trimmed by 4 bases and the J gene end by 5 bases; junction bases not matched to a gene: 13. CDR3 length: 18 amino acids. CDR3 nucleotide sequence: TGCGCCAGCAGCGATGGGACTAGCGGGGGACCCCAAGGGGAGACCCAGTACTTC. Its translation is CASSDGTSGGPQGETQYF.

This chain connects TRBV5-6 to TRBJ2-5; TRBD2 matches at 7 bases. Germline V gives CDR1 SGHDT, CDR2 YYEEEE. Losses at the gene ends were 0 bases for V and 5 bases for J; bases not matched to a gene: 4. The CDR3 runs to 14 residues. The CDR3 DNA reads as TGTGCCAGCAGCTTGGGACTAGCCCGGGAGACCCAGTACTTC. This sequence encodes CASSLGLARETQYF.

The chain couples TRBV27 to TRBJ1-6, with D tentatively TRBD1 (5 bases). In germline, CDR1 is MNHEY, CDR2 SMNVEV (reference sequence). V dropped 3 bases and J dropped 9 bases, with 15 bases sitting between them. CDR3 length: 15 residues. The CDR3 nucleotides are TGTGCCAGCAGTTTTTCCCGGCAGGGTGGTTCACCCCTCCACTTT. This encodes CASSFSRQGGSPLHF.

The V gene is TRBV27, the J gene TRBJ1-5, with a possible D match to TRBD1 (6 bases). The V end was cut by 8 bases, the J end by 3 bases, with 20 bases between. Looked up from germline, CDR1 is MNHEY and CDR2 is SMNVEV (reference sequence). The CDR3 has 16 amino acids. CDR3 protein: CASEGGGQIVNQPQHF. CDR3 DNA sequence: TGTGCCAGCGAGGGTGGTGGACAGATTGTCAATCAGCCCCAGCATTTT.

This clone showed up just once. The chain employs TRBV19 and TRBJ1-1; no definite D call. Trimming pared 4 bases from V and 2 bases from J, leaving 11 bases between. The germline CDR1 and CDR2 sequences are LNHDA and SQIVND (reference sequence). The CDR3 length is 14 residues. This chain's CDR3 is CASSKARHNTEAFF. The CDR3 coding sequence is TGTGCCAGTAGTAAGGCCAGGCATAACACTGAAGCTTTCTTT.

This chain connects TRBV11-3 to TRBJ2-1; 10 bases match TRBD2. The CDR3 has 15 amino acids. Germline CDR1 SGHNT, CDR2 YENEEA. V trimming: 6 bases; J trimming: 4 bases; junction bases outside the gene matches: 6. The CDR3 loop is CASSLAGDAYNEQFF. Here the CDR3 DNA reads TGTGCCAGCAGTCTAGCGGGAGATGCGTACAATGAGCAGTTCTTC.

This chain links TRBV27 with TRBJ2-7; 8 nucleotides agree with TRBD2. V shed 3 bases, J shed 4 bases, and the junction held 11 bases outside the gene matches. Germline loops: CDR1 MNHEY, CDR2 SMNVEV (reference sequence). The length of the CDR3 is 16 residues. The CDR3 region has the DNA TGTGCCAGCAGTTTCAGTCTGGGGACTAGGTCTTACGAGCAGTACTTC. As protein: CASSFSLGTRSYEQYF.

V usage is TRBV5-1 and J usage is TRBJ1-6; TRBD1 might be the D (5 bases). Germline V gene lookup returns CDR1 SGHRS and CDR2 YFSETQ. This CDR3 comprises 18 residues. Trimming left V 0 bases short and J 0 bases short, with 13 bases between. The CDR3 is CASSLESTGRSYNSPLHF. The CDR3 DNA follows: TGCGCCAGCAGCTTGGAGAGCACAGGTCGCTCCTATAATTCACCCCTCCACTTT.

The chain links TRBV7-9 to TRBJ2-3; 8 nucleotides align to TRBD1. V was clipped by 11 bases and J by 6 bases; unmatched bases: 13. The germline V gene encodes CDR1 SEHNR and CDR2 FQNEAQ (reference sequence). This CDR3 has 14 amino acids. This chain's CDR3 is CAVRDRTASDTQYF. CDR3 nucleotide sequence: TGTGCCGTCCGGGACAGGACGGCTTCGGATACGCAGTATTTT.